Listed here is a single TCR beta chain. Antigen: not known. The sample originates from a study of graft-versus-host responses after intestinal transplantation. Data came from immunoSEQ multiplex PCR; TCRdb stores just in-frame clones and leaves some out. The sample holds under 90,000 clones, around 90% seen once. The CDR3 runs to 15 residues. Trimming shortened V by 7 bases and J by 3 bases, and 18 bases separated the two germline ends. Germline CDR1 and CDR2: LNHDA and SQIVND (reference sequence). The origin of this receptor is a human donor who was the organ donor for an intestinal transplant. Source: unstimulated CD4+ T cells sorted from spleen or lymph node cells, taken before transplant. V gene TRBV19 combines with J gene TRBJ1-2; D remains ambiguous. CDR3 amino acids: CASNEDSMKHYGYTF. In nucleotides, the CDR3 is TGTGCCAGTAATGAGGATTCAATGAAACACTATGGCTACACCTTC.